The TCR beta chain under discussion was sequenced for a study of shared T cell receptors in the human thymus (TCRdb year 2021). Regarding the study in general: The study examined how self-reactive, shared T-cell receptor alpha chains are generated in the human thymus.

With respect to this clone: The target of this receptor is not known. No base qualities exist here, and no much larger clone lies one base off it.

The library was prepared using the immunoSEQ multiplex PCR assay. The immuneACCESS repertoire file appears here via TCRdb, limited to in-frame rearrangements. These files lack a portion of the clones; in checked studies, under half of the deficit traces to unresolved V genes, and the cause of the others is not known. Here the sample has about 730,000 clones; around 85% occur a single time. In total, the top ten clones hold 0.0095% to 0.011% of the sample. V lost 6 bases and J lost 5 bases, and the count of bases not matched to a germline gene is 4. The CDR3 runs 13 amino acids, cysteine and phenylalanine included. Just CDR3 DNA is preserved here, 39 bases in frame from base 1. As encoded in the germline V gene, CDR1 is SGHRS while CDR2 is YFSETQ. This sample was shared with a second study, whose subject was human thymus T cells. The second paper further reports: Donors were immunologically healthy infants undergoing open corrective cardiac surgery for congenital heart defects in Finland. The thymus tissue came from surgical resects taken out during corrective cardiac surgery. Usage of V and J gene segments appeared to be biased in both the thymic and the peripheral blood repertoires. The related research found that thymic TCR repertoires overlapped highly between unrelated individuals. The study described the TCR alpha and beta repertoires in roughly 8 infant thymus samples and a handful of matching peripheral blood samples. The infant donors were roughly 7 to 244 days old, and the cohort included five or six males and two females. After being mechanically released from the tissue, thymocytes were kept at -70 degrees C in pellets of about 10-33 million cells. A QIAsymphony instrument was used to extract genomic DNA from the frozen cell pellets. TCRB and TCRAD loci were amplified from a standardized quantity of quality-controlled genomic DNA using the immunoSEQ multiplex PCR assay. Amplicons spanned the V(D)J region at a length sufficient to cover the CDR3 and identify V and J genes. The commercial immunoSEQ service was used to sequence amplicons on an Illumina platform. Primer bias and sequencing errors were corrected as previously described, and TCRAD and TCRB definitions were based on the IMGT database. Repertoires were analysed with immunoSEQ Analyzer 3.0 and VDJTools, covering basic statistics, V/J segment usage, diversity estimates, rarefaction and pairwise overlap. To estimate diversity, the Chao1, ChaoE, Efron-Thisted, Shannon and inverse Simpson indices were applied, and diversity was also estimated on datasets down-sampled to the smallest sample. Repertoire overlap was assessed by strict matching of CDR3 nucleotide sequence, V gene and J gene, and clustering was done by Jaccard-based multidimensional scaling. On average, thymus samples gave about 750,000 unique TCRB clonotypes, whereas blood samples gave approximately 84,000.

Sequenced material: thymocytes. Recombination linked TRBV5-1 to TRBJ2-2, with 7 central nucleotides matching TRBD1. The origin of this receptor is a girl under three years old with a congenital heart defect. Donor details come from another sample of the same person, matched by shared clones. The CDR3 reads CASMLQGTGELFF. The DNA sequence follows: TGCGCCAGCATGTTACAGGGGACCGGGGAGCTGTTTTTT.